Listed here are 22 T cell receptor beta chains from one sample, sequenced in a study of metastatic and nonmetastatic thyroid tumors. TCRdb re-called clones from the PCR reads using MiXCR. This repertoire shows 9,400 or so clones, about 33% found once; its top ten account for under 20%. Among the patients, none had received any treatment before thyroid surgery. Sample: adjacent normal tissue. The receptors originated from a female donor with papillary thyroid cancer or a benign thyroid nodule (not recorded which). Some clones in this sample may be carry-over from other donors' samples.

A note on this clone: An end of the junction differs from the germline gene, which may be a read error. The chain uses TRBV20-1 and TRBJ2-7, with a possible D match to TRBD2 (6 bases). The germline V gene has CDR1 DFQATT and CDR2 SNEGSKA (reference sequence). There are 15 residues in the CDR3. Here the CDR3 reads CSARAVGRGREEQYF. CDR3 bases: TGCAGTGCAAGAGCGGTCGGGAGAGGTCGTGAGGAGCAGTACTTC.

The chain has TRBV7-3 and TRBJ1-6; TRBD1 is a possible D gene (5 bases). In germline, CDR1 is SGHTA, CDR2 FQGTGA. This CDR3 is 13 amino acids long. Trimming removed 3 bases from V and 9 bases from J, with 9 bases in between. CDR3 DNA sequence: TGTGCCAGCAGCTTCGGGGGGGGTTCACCCCTCCACTTT. It translates to CASSFGGGSPLHF.

The chain couples TRBV20-1 to TRBJ2-7; the D call may be TRBD1 or TRBD2 (5 bases each). This CDR3 has 10 residues. The germline V gene has CDR1 DFQATT and CDR2 SNEGSKA (reference sequence). The germline V and J ends were trimmed by 3 bases and 11 bases, with 11 bases remaining between them. CDR3 in DNA: TGCAGTGCTAGGGCGGGCAGGGAGTACTTC. Translated, it gives CSARAGREYF.

CDR3 amino acids: CASTVGALGEQYF. The CDR3 nucleotides are TGTGCCAGCACAGTAGGGGCCCTTGGCGAGCAGTACTTC. This chain connects TRBV12-3 or TRBV12-4 to TRBJ2-7, with D possibly matching TRBD1 (5 bases). V was shortened by 7 bases and J by 6 bases, with 16 bases between the two germline ends. The CDR3 extends over 13 amino acids.

This rearrangement joins TRBV6-1 to TRBJ2-5; the match to TRBD2 covers 11 bases. The germline gives CDR1 MNHNS, CDR2 SASEGT. This CDR3 is 15 amino acids long. J lost 4 bases, V lost 7 bases, and 8 bases had no gene match. The CDR3, as DNA: TGTGCCAGCACCAGCGGCACTAGCGGGAGAGAGACCCAGTACTTC. Translated: CASTSGTSGRETQYF.

V is TRBV19 and J is TRBJ2-7; 7 bases line up with TRBD1. Germline V gene sequence: CDR1 LNHDA, CDR2 SQIVND (reference sequence). With 3 bases clipped from V and 5 bases from J, the junction kept 10 bases outside the gene matches. The CDR3 contains 15 residues. Here the CDR3 DNA reads TGTGCCAGTAGTATTGGGACAGATGTTTTTGACGAGCAGTACTTC. Amino acids: CASSIGTDVFDEQYF. The full variable domain, its missing parts supplied by reference TRBV19 and TRBJ2-7, is DGGITQSPKYLFRKEGQNVTLSCEQNLNHDAMYWYRQDPGQGLRLIYYSQIVNDFQKGDIAEGYSVSREKKESFPLTVTSAQKNPTAFYLCASSIGTDVFDEQYFGPGTRLTVT.

This chain links TRBV20-1 with TRBJ2-4; a possible D gene is TRBD1 (5 bases). The ends were cut back, 8 bases at V and 1 base at J, with 18 bases in the middle. CDR3 size: 15 residues. Germline CDR1 is DFQATT and CDR2 is SNEGSKA (reference sequence). CDR3 DNA: TGCAGTTGGGAAGGACATCTGGCTGCCAAAAACATTCAGTACTTC. This gives the protein CSWEGHLAAKNIQYF.

This clone showed up just once. V and J are TRBV20-1 and TRBJ2-1; 13 nucleotides agree with TRBD2. Germline loops: CDR1 DFQATT, CDR2 SNEGSKA (reference sequence). V was clipped by 0 bases and J by 4 bases; unmatched bases: 9. The CDR3 length is 18 residues. The CDR3 DNA reads as TGCAGTGCTAGAGATAGAGGCGGACTAGCGGGGGCATACAATGAGCAGTTCTTC. The encoded protein is CSARDRGGLAGAYNEQFF.

This clone was counted a few times. V is TRBV5-1 and J is TRBJ2-7; D unclear. The length of the CDR3 is 13 residues. Looked up from germline, CDR1 is SGHRS and CDR2 is YFSETQ. Trimming stripped 4 bases from V and 2 bases from J, with 10 bases between. DNA for the CDR3: TGCGCCAGCAGCCCTGACGGCGCCTACGAGCAGTACTTC. Residues: CASSPDGAYEQYF.

Note on this clone: Its ends do not fully match the called genes, so a read error is possible. This sequence joins TRBV19 and TRBJ1-4; unclear D gene. The CDR3 extends over 13 amino acids. Germline V gene data show CDR1 as LNHDA and CDR2 as SQIVND (reference sequence). The CDR3 coding sequence is TGTACCAGTACCCTAAATACTAATGAAAAACTGTTTTTT. This encodes CTSTLNTNEKLFF. The whole variable domain, filled in from reference TRBV19 and TRBJ1-4, reads DGGITQSPKYLFRKEGQNVTLSCEQNLNHDAMYWYRQDPGQGLRLIYYSQIVNDFQKGDIAEGYSVSREKKESFPLTVTSAQKNPTAFYLCTSTLNTNEKLFFGSGTQLSVL.

V gene TRBV4-1 combines with J gene TRBJ2-7; D possibly corresponds to TRBD1 (5 bases). V dropped 1 base and J dropped 4 bases, with 14 bases sitting between them. The germline V gene encodes CDR1 MGHRA and CDR2 YSYEKL. CDR3 length equals 15 residues. In nucleotides, the CDR3 is TGCGCCAGCAGCCAAGCGCTGAACCACAGGTACGAGCAGTACTTC. This codes for CASSQALNHRYEQYF.

By share, this clone ranks as medium-sized. The rearrangement links TRBV9 to TRBJ1-6; D gene uncertain. Trimming shortened V by 3 bases and J by 0 bases, and 7 bases separated the two germline ends. Germline values: CDR1 SGDLS, CDR2 YYNGEE. The CDR3 loop spans 15 amino acids. CDR3 loop: CASSASSSYNSPLHF. DNA of the CDR3: TGTGCCAGCAGCGCCTCCAGCTCCTATAATTCACCCCTCCACTTT.

This clone came up a few times. This chain uses TRBV11-2 with TRBJ2-3; perhaps TRBD1 as D (6 bases). This CDR3 is 19 amino acids long. V shed 0 bases and J shed 0 bases, with 19 bases lying between them. CDR1 and CDR2 from the germline V gene are SGHAT and FQNNGV. The DNA of the CDR3 is TGTGCCAGCAGCTTAGATCTGCAGGGGATTTGGGGAAGCACAGATACGCAGTATTTT. Its translation is CASSLDLQGIWGSTDTQYF.

This clone was detected only a few times. The chain links TRBV6-1 to TRBJ1-5; no clear D. CDR1 MNHNS and CDR2 SASEGT come from the germline V gene. This CDR3 spans 13 amino acids. V lost 3 bases and J 6 bases, leaving 9 bases between the germline ends. The chain's CDR3 is CASSDLSVQPQHF. The CDR3, as DNA: TGTGCCAGCAGTGATCTGTCGGTTCAGCCCCAGCATTTT.

This clone came up a few times. This rearrangement joins TRBV19 to TRBJ1-2; D ambiguous. The CDR3 spans 15 residues. Trimming shortened V by 5 bases and J by 2 bases, and 15 bases separated the two germline ends. Per the germline V gene, CDR1 is LNHDA and CDR2 is SQIVND (reference sequence). The CDR3 here is CASSQDHAANYGYTF. CDR3 DNA sequence: TGTGCCAGTAGTCAGGACCACGCGGCCAACTATGGCTACACCTTC.

This clone is labeled medium-sized. This chain joins TRBV11-1 and TRBJ2-4; TRBD1 aligns across 9 bases. The CDR3 has 12 amino acids. Per germline, CDR1 SGHAT and CDR2 FQDESV (reference sequence). Unmatched junction bases numbered 4, after V lost 4 bases and J lost 12 bases. This CDR3 reads CASSSRTGDQYF. CDR3 in DNA: TGTGCCAGCAGCTCGCGGACAGGGGATCAGTACTTC.

In its sample, this clone is medium-sized. V is TRBV7-2 and J is TRBJ2-1, with 7 bases lining up with TRBD1. The V segment lost 5 bases and the J segment 8 bases; nucleotides outside the gene matches: 9. The CDR3 sequence is 14 residues long. Germline CDR1 is SGHTA and CDR2 is FQGNSA. CDR3: CASSPRGQGDEQFF. Written as DNA, the CDR3 is TGTGCCAGCAGCCCAAGGGGGCAGGGCGATGAGCAGTTCTTC.

This clone appeared a few times. V gene TRBV6-5 combines with J gene TRBJ2-5; tentatively, D is TRBD1 (5 bases). Trimming removed 5 bases at V and 7 bases at J, with 11 bases between. Germline CDR1 reads MNHEY; CDR2 reads SVGAGI. The CDR3 runs to 12 residues. CDR3 residues: CASSTNTGTQYF. For the CDR3, the DNA is TGTGCCAGCAGTACCAATACAGGGACCCAGTACTTC.

The table lists this clone with a few counts. The sample holds other DNA sequences that translate to the same CDR3. This chain links TRBV12-3 or TRBV12-4 with TRBJ2-1; TRBD1 aligns across 8 bases. The CDR3 covers 16 residues. J gave up 6 bases and V 6 bases, and 13 bases lay outside the gene matches. The CDR3 nucleotides read TGTGCCAGCAGCCGACGACAGGGGCACGTCTCCAATGAGCAGTTCTTC. It is translated as CASSRRQGHVSNEQFF.

This clone was counted a few times. One junction end disagrees with the germline gene, perhaps due to a read error. The rearrangement joins TRBV2 to TRBJ2-2; D tentatively fits TRBD1 or TRBD2 (5 bases each). This CDR3 is 13 amino acids long. CDR1 and CDR2 (germline): SNHLY, FYNNEI. DNA for the CDR3: TGTGCCAGCAGTGAATCCCGGGGCCGGGGAGCTGTTTTT. This translates into CASSESRGRGAVF.

This clone appeared a few times. Here the CDR3 DNA reads TGTGCCAGCAGTTTAAGACAGACTGAAGCTTTCTTT. Amino acids: CASSLRQTEAFF. The chain combines TRBV28 with TRBJ1-1; TRBD1 might be the D (5 bases). Trimming took 2 bases from V and 5 from J, leaving 6 bases between them. The CDR3 totals 12 residues. In germline, CDR1 is MDHEN, CDR2 SYDVKM. Full variable domain (outside the CDR3, taken from reference TRBV28 and TRBJ1-1): DVKVTQSSRYLVKRTGEKVFLECVQDMDHENMFWYRQDPGLGLRLIYFSYDVKMKEKGDIPEGYSVSREKKERFSLILESASTNQTSMYLCASSLRQTEAFFGQGTRLTVV.

This clone was counted between two and nine times. The sample holds other DNA sequences that translate to the same CDR3. The chain employs TRBV28 and TRBJ1-2, with unresolved D. The ends were cut back, 5 bases at V and 6 bases at J, with 16 bases in the middle. Germline V lookup: CDR1 MDHEN, CDR2 SYDVKM. CDR3 length: 14 residues. CDR3 in amino acids: CASSPRTRGNGYTF. CDR3 in DNA: TGTGCCAGCAGTCCGAGGACCCGAGGGAATGGCTACACCTTC.